These T cell receptor beta chains were read from a single sample in a study of tumor-infiltrating lymphocytes in oesophageal squamous cell carcinoma. TCRdb used MiXCR to reprocess the PCR reads, holding one entry per CDR3 protein. The data show about 10,000 distinct CDR3 sequences, approximately 57% seen once. Sample: esophageal tumor tissue. The receptors were sampled from a female donor with esophageal squamous cell carcinoma. Both conserved end residues are part of each CDR3. A D gene is named only where the DNA matches it firmly. Clone size is shown for a subset of rows, as once, few, many or a class of expanded clone.

>TRBV7-9|hyperexpanded|TRBJ2-5|NA
TGTGCCAGCAGCTTCTACCGGGATAAAGAGACCCAGTACTTC
CASSFYRDKETQYF
>TRBV7-2|NA|TRBJ2-1|NA
TGTGCCAGCAGCTTAGGGGGTCAGGGGTACAATGAGCAGTTCTTC
CASSLGGQGYNEQFF
>TRBV7-9|NA|TRBJ2-7|NA
TGTGCCAGCAGCCCCTTGGGGTCCTACGAGCAGTACTTC
CASSPLGSYEQYF
>TRBV7-6|NA|TRBJ2-3|NA
TGTGCCAGCAGCTTAGATGGCAGGGAATATGATACGCAGTATTTT
CASSLDGREYDTQYF
>TRBV7-4|NA|TRBJ2-1|NA
TGTGCCAGCAGCTTGGGAATGGCCTACAATGAGCAGTTCTTC
CASSLGMAYNEQFF
>TRBV7-2|NA|TRBJ2-3|NA
TGTGCCAGCAGCTTCGGAACTAGCTTCAGCACAGATACGCAGTATTTT
CASSFGTSFSTDTQYF
>TRBV7-3|NA|TRBJ2-3|NA
TGTGCCAGCAGCTTAAGGCGCGATGGCACAGATACGCAGTATTTT
CASSLRRDGTDTQYF
>TRBV27|NA|TRBJ2-5|NA
TGTGCCAGCAGGGGCCAGTACTTC
CASRGQYF
>TRBV20-1|NA|TRBJ2-1|NA
TGCAGTGCTAGTAACCGGGATCTCTACAATGAGCAGTTCTTC
CSASNRDLYNEQFF
>TRBV7-8|NA|TRBJ1-2|NA
TGTGCCAGCAGCCGGGGACTTGGGGGCTACACCTTC
CASSRGLGGYTF
>TRBV12-3/TRBV12-4|NA|TRBJ2-3|TRBD1
TGTGCCAGCGGGGGACAGAGGGCAGATACGCAGTATTTT
CASGGQRADTQYF
>TRBV28|NA|TRBJ2-1|TRBD2
TGTGCCAGCAGTTTCCTAGCGGGAGGTAATGAGCAGTTCTTC
CASSFLAGGNEQFF
>TRBV6-6|few|TRBJ2-7|NA
TGTGCCAGCAGTTACTCGATAAGCAACGAGCAGTACTTC
CASSYSISNEQYF
>TRBV7-6|NA|TRBJ2-7|TRBD2
TGTGCCAGCAGTTCCACTAGCGAAAGCTCCTACAATGAGCAGTACTTC
CASSSTSESSYNEQYF
>TRBV7-6|NA|TRBJ2-5|NA
TGTGCCAGCACTGAGGGCAGGGTAGGAGAGACCCAGTACTTC
CASTEGRVGETQYF
>TRBV28|NA|TRBJ2-7|TRBD2
TGTGCCAGCAGTTTTGAGATACCGGGACTAGCGGGAGAGACCTACGAGCAGTACTTC
CASSFEIPGLAGETYEQYF
>TRBV7-2|few|TRBJ2-5|NA
TGTGCCAGCGCCGAGGGGGGATCAGCTCAAGAGACCCAGTACTTC
CASAEGGSAQETQYF
>TRBV11-2|once|TRBJ2-3|TRBD2
TGTGCCAGCCGGCTAGCGGGGTCGGATACGCAGTATTTT
CASRLAGSDTQYF
>TRBV7-2|NA|TRBJ2-7|TRBD2
TGTGCCAGCAGCTTAGGAGTCAGTCTAGCGGGATCCGAGCAGTACTTC
CASSLGVSLAGSEQYF
>TRBV28|NA|TRBJ2-1|NA
TGTGCCAGCACCACACTCCGGGACCTCTCCTACAATGAGCAGTTCTTC
CASTTLRDLSYNEQFF
>TRBV28|few|TRBJ2-1|TRBD2
TGTGCCAGCAGTTGGGGGACTAGCGGTGAGCAGTTCTTC
CASSWGTSGEQFF
>TRBV7-3|few|TRBJ2-1|TRBD2
TGTGCCAGCAGCCAAGCGGGACTAGCGATTCGCTTCTCGTTGGTGGTAAGTCCCCACCGGCGGGAGTTCTTC
CASSQAGLAIRFSLVVSPHRREFF
>TRBV5-6|NA|TRBJ2-2|NA
TGTGCCAGCAGCCAACTGGGGGGCACAGGGGTGGACACCGGGGAGCTGTTTTTT
CASSQLGGTGVDTGELFF